These 17 T cell receptor beta chains came from one sample sequenced in a study of T-cell reconstitution after alpha-beta-depleted transplantation in children. Unique molecular identifiers were incorporated into the prepared TCRbeta library. Each CDR3 protein is one row after TCRdb ran MiXCR on the PCR reads. The repertoire includes over 300,000 distinct CDR3 sequences, about a tenth of them detected once, and approximately 2.3% sits in the top ten. Sample: PBMCs from the stem cell graft donor, taken from the stem cell graft. The receptors derive from a human donor who donated a stem cell graft to a child with acute lymphoblastic leukemia.

V is TRBV27 and J is TRBJ2-7, with TRBD2 matching over 8 bases. The ends lost 4 bases at V and 0 bases at J; junction bases unmatched: 5. The germline CDR1 and CDR2 sequences are MNHEY and SMNVEV (reference sequence). The CDR3 runs 15 residues. The DNA of the CDR3 is TGTGCCAGCAGTTCGTGGGGACTAGGCTCCTACGAGCAGTACTTC. This encodes CASSSWGLGSYEQYF.

This clonotype was observed a few times. The chain combines TRBV20-1 with TRBJ2-3; D not certain. Trimming shortened V by 1 base and J by 3 bases, and 14 bases separated the two germline ends. The length of the CDR3 is 15 residues. CDR1 is DFQATT, CDR2 SNEGSKA, per germline (reference sequence). CDR3 bases: TGCAGTGCTAGAGGGTCCCGCGGAAGGACAGATACGCAGTATTTT. Amino acids: CSARGSRGRTDTQYF.

CDR3 residues: CSVVGGYGANVLTF. CDR3 sequence (DNA): TGCAGCGTTGTAGGGGGCTACGGGGCCAACGTCCTGACTTTC. The genes are TRBV29-1 and TRBJ2-6; 7 bases align to TRBD1. The germline V gene encodes CDR1 SQVTM and CDR2 ANQGSEA. The length of the CDR3 is 14 residues. Trimming cost V 4 bases and J 4 bases; bases outside gene matches: 4.

The chain recombines TRBV5-1 with TRBJ2-2; weak D call: TRBD1 (5 bases). V was clipped by 0 bases and J by 2 bases, with 14 bases between them. This CDR3 is built from 17 residues. Germline CDR1 reads SGHRS; CDR2 reads YFSETQ. In nucleotides, the CDR3 is TGCGCCAGCAGCTTGGCTGCGCGACAGAGAAACACCGGGGAGCTGTTTTTT. Its protein product is CASSLAARQRNTGELFF.

This clonotype has just a few counts. V is TRBV6-2 or TRBV6-3 and J is TRBJ2-1, with 16 bases fitting TRBD2. Germline values: CDR1 MNHEY, CDR2 SVGEGT. V dropped 5 bases and J dropped 4; count of bases not matched to a gene: 2. The CDR3 runs 16 residues. CDR3 bases: TGTGCCAGCAGTGGGACTAGCGGGAGGGCTTACAATGAGCAGTTCTTC. It is translated as CASSGTSGRAYNEQFF.

The J gene is TRBJ2-1, the V gene TRBV20-1, with no clear D. CDR3 length equals 14 residues. Germline CDR1 reads DFQATT; CDR2 reads SNEGSKA (reference sequence). Trimming shortened V by 6 bases and J by 1 base, and 13 bases separated the two germline ends. As DNA, the CDR3 is TGCAGTGCGTTGGTAGTGCATTCCTACAATGAGCAGTTCTTC. Translation: CSALVVHSYNEQFF.

The V call is TRBV4-1, the J call TRBJ2-3, with 7 bases matching TRBD1. CDR1 and CDR2 (germline): MGHRA, YSYEKL. This CDR3 is built from 14 residues. V shed 3 bases and J 3 bases; nucleotides not matched to a gene: 3. The DNA for the CDR3 is TGCGCCAGCAGCCAGTTACAGGGGACAGATACGCAGTATTTT. As protein: CASSQLQGTDTQYF.

Many counts were recorded for this clonotype. The chain is built from TRBV28 and TRBJ2-5, with 9 bases fitting TRBD1. Unmatched junction bases numbered 4, after V lost 3 bases and J lost 2 bases. The CDR3 totals 15 residues. Per the germline V gene, CDR1 is MDHEN and CDR2 is SYDVKM. The CDR3 here is CASSFGTGRQETQYF. CDR3 in DNA: TGTGCCAGCAGTTTCGGGACAGGGAGACAAGAGACCCAGTACTTC. Combining the CDR3 with reference TRBV28 and TRBJ2-5 gives the whole variable domain DVKVTQSSRYLVKRTGEKVFLECVQDMDHENMFWYRQDPGLGLRLIYFSYDVKMKEKGDIPEGYSVSREKKERFSLILESASTNQTSMYLCASSFGTGRQETQYFGPGTRLLVL.

By its share, this clonotype is medium-sized. V usage is TRBV4-3 and J usage is TRBJ2-2; D is tentatively TRBD1 or TRBD2 (5 bases each). Germline CDR1 and CDR2: LGHNA and YSLEER. This CDR3 is built from 14 residues. The V end lost 1 base, the J end lost 6 bases, and 9 bases lay between the germline ends. DNA for the CDR3: TGCGCCAGCAGCCAAGGTGGGACGGCCGGGGAGCTGTTTTTT. Translating gives CASSQGGTAGELFF.

This clonotype was counted ten times or more. The rearrangement uses TRBV25-1 and TRBJ2-4, with 7 bases fitting TRBD2. This CDR3 comprises 16 residues. V lost 3 bases, J lost 2 bases, and 7 bases stayed unmatched. CDR1 and CDR2 from the germline V gene are MGHDK and SYGVNS. Here the CDR3 reads CASSETGRASKNIQYF. CDR3 coding DNA: TGTGCCAGCAGTGAGACGGGGAGGGCGTCCAAAAACATTCAGTACTTC.

This clonotype has at least ten counts. The chain carries TRBV20-1 and TRBJ2-7; maybe TRBD1 (6 bases). The germline V and J ends were trimmed by 5 bases and 6 bases, with 26 bases remaining between them. From germline, CDR1 is DFQATT and CDR2 SNEGSKA (reference sequence). This CDR3 comprises 16 residues. The CDR3 is CSAHKPTGHRIGEQYF. The DNA of the CDR3 is TGCAGTGCTCACAAGCCGACAGGCCATCGGATCGGCGAGCAGTACTTC.

The rearrangement links TRBV5-1 to TRBJ2-5; perhaps TRBD1 as D (5 bases). Germline CDR1 SGHRS, CDR2 YFSETQ. CDR3 length: 16 amino acids. Trimming stripped 1 base from V and 4 bases from J, with 17 bases between. The CDR3 region has the DNA TGCGCCAGCAGCTTGTCAGCCAGGGTAACGGGAGAGACCCAGTACTTC. This translates into CASSLSARVTGETQYF.

The chain uses TRBV6-1 and TRBJ2-7, with a weak D call TRBD2 (5 bases). Germline CDR1 is MNHNS and CDR2 is SASEGT. The CDR3 contains 17 residues. V shed 2 bases and J shed 3 bases, with 20 bases lying between them. The CDR3 nucleotides read TGTGCCAGCAGTGAAACGGATTCGCAAGCGGCATTCTACGAGCAGTACTTC. Residues: CASSETDSQAAFYEQYF.

This chain links TRBV19 with TRBJ2-7; TRBD2 is a possible D gene (6 bases). The CDR3 is 14 residues long. From germline, CDR1 is LNHDA and CDR2 SQIVND (reference sequence). V was pared by 4 bases and J by 0 bases, with 10 bases between. The CDR3 here is CASSSGKPSYEQYF. CDR3 bases: TGTGCCAGTAGTAGCGGGAAACCCTCCTACGAGCAGTACTTC.

This clonotype has only a few counts. The CDR3 bases are TGCGCCAGCAGCTTGACAGGGGTCAACCAAGAGACCCAGTACTTC. Residues: CASSLTGVNQETQYF. V usage is TRBV5-1 and J usage is TRBJ2-5, with 7 bases lining up with TRBD1. Germline assignment: CDR1 SGHRS and CDR2 YFSETQ. The CDR3 is 15 residues long. After removal of 1 base from V and 0 bases from J, the junction contained 3 bases not matched to a gene. The full variable domain, completed using reference TRBV5-1 and TRBJ2-5, is KAGVTQTPRYLIKTRGQQVTLSCSPISGHRSVSWYQQTPGQGLQFLFEYFSETQRNKGNFPGRFSGRQFSNSRSEMNVSTLELGDSALYLCASSLTGVNQETQYFGPGTRLLVL.

The V gene is TRBV7-2, the J gene TRBJ2-2; 8 bases map to TRBD2. J gave up 6 bases and V 2 bases, and 8 bases lay outside the gene matches. The germline V gene encodes CDR1 SGHTA and CDR2 FQGNSA. CDR3 length: 16 amino acids. This CDR3 is CASSLRVAGSPGELFF. In DNA, the CDR3 is TGTGCCAGCAGCTTAAGAGTAGCGGGAAGTCCCGGGGAGCTGTTTTTT.

This chain uses TRBV5-1 with TRBJ2-2; D may be TRBD1 (5 bases). CDR3 length equals 19 residues. Trimming cost V 7 bases and J 2 bases, with 27 bases left between them. The germline CDR1 and CDR2 sequences are SGHRS and YFSETQ. DNA of the CDR3: TGCGCCAGCCTGCCAGCAGGGTTCTCTTCCGACCTAAACACCGGGGAGCTGTTTTTT. This sequence encodes CASLPAGFSSDLNTGELFF.